This T cell receptor beta chain appears in the sequencing data of a study of T cell responses to AZD1222 COVID-19 vaccine. Findings and caveats of the study: No day 14 peak samples; only post-peak repertoires were characterized. The donor group comprised mostly white British people and more females; the analysis possibly underestimated clonal diversity. With two AZD1222 doses given, Spike-specific TCR breadth and depth both rose. Among spike-specific TCRs, nearly half reportedly target unmutated variant regions.

Clones were read by immunoSEQ multiplex PCR, and TCRdb kept only the in-frame ones, dropping some. The profile shows 150,000 to 200,000 clones, roughly 90% of them singletons. A remark on this clone: The antigen is not known.

Germline V gene sequence: CDR1 MNHEY, CDR2 SVGAGI. Trimming pared 6 bases from V and 7 bases from J, leaving 15 bases between. This CDR3 region has 13 residues. Material: peripheral blood, obtained on day 0 of AZD1222 vaccination. This receptor was identified in an adult in good health. The rearrangement uses TRBV6-5 and TRBJ1-2, with D maybe TRBD1 (5 bases). For the CDR3, the DNA is TGTGCCAGCAGCATGGGGAGGGGAAGTGGCTACACCTTC. Its translation: CASSMGRGSGYTF.